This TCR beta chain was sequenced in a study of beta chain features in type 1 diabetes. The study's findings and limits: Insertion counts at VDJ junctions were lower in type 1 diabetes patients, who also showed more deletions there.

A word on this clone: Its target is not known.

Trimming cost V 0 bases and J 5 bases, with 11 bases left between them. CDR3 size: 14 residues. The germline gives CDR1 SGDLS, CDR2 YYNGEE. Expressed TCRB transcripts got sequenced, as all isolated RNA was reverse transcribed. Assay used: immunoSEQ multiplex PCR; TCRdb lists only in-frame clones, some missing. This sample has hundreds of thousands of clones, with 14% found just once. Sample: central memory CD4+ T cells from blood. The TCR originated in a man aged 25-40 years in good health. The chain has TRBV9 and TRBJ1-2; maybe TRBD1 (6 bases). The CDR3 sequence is CASSVGQESYGYTF. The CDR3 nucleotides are TGTGCCAGCAGCGTAGGACAGGAGAGTTATGGCTACACCTTC.